Below are 27 T cell receptor beta chains sequenced from a single sample in a study of control samples from healthy donors and cancer patients. Assay: immunoSEQ multiplex PCR; the TCRdb copy retains only in-frame clones and omits some. Among 150,000 to 180,000 clones listed, over 90% were seen once. The sample comprised blood. The origin of the receptors is a man in his forties or fifties in good health.

The chain is built from TRBV6-4 and TRBJ2-3, with 8 positions matching TRBD2. The CDR3 has 14 amino acids. Germline CDR1 reads MRHNA; CDR2 reads SNTAGT. The V gene end was trimmed by 4 bases and the J gene end by 0 bases; junction bases not matched to a gene: 0. CDR3 protein: CASSASGSTDTQYF. For the CDR3, the DNA is TGTGCCAGCAGTGCTAGCGGGAGCACAGATACGCAGTATTTT.

The chain joins TRBV5-1 to TRBJ1-5, with a weak D call TRBD1 (5 bases). CDR1 and CDR2 from the germline V gene are SGHRS and YFSETQ. Trimming pared 0 bases from V and 6 bases from J, leaving 10 bases between. The CDR3 covers 14 residues. The CDR3 sequence is CASSLEGLPQPQHF. The CDR3 coding sequence is TGCGCCAGCAGCTTGGAGGGGTTACCTCAGCCCCAGCATTTT.

V is TRBV5-1 and J is TRBJ2-1; 10 bases map to TRBD2. V was clipped by 3 bases and J by 13 bases; unmatched bases: 13. Germline CDR1 SGHRS, CDR2 YFSETQ. The CDR3 loop spans 15 amino acids. The CDR3 spells CASSSPAGGDRPQFF. The CDR3 DNA reads as TGCGCCAGCAGCTCCCCAGCGGGAGGGGACCGACCACAGTTCTTC.

This chain uses TRBV11-2 with TRBJ2-7, with 12 nucleotides matching TRBD2. The germline V gene has CDR1 SGHAT and CDR2 FQNNGV. The CDR3 covers 14 residues. J gave up 7 bases and V 1 base, and 2 bases lay outside the gene matches. CDR3 nucleotides: TGTGCCAGCAGCTTAGTAACTAGCGGGGGGGAGCAGTACTTC. As protein: CASSLVTSGGEQYF.

J is TRBJ1-1 and V is TRBV27; D call uncertain. CDR1 and CDR2 (germline): MNHEY, SMNVEV (reference sequence). V lost 3 bases and J 11 bases, leaving 10 bases between the germline ends. The CDR3 consists of 11 residues. In nucleotides, the CDR3 is TGTGCCAGCAGTTTTGAGGGTGAGGCTTTCTTT. Protein: CASSFEGEAFF.

The chain employs TRBV5-4 and TRBJ1-2, with 9 bases matching TRBD1. Germline trimming cut 4 bases from V and 7 bases from J; bases unmatched to any gene: 5. Looked up from germline, CDR1 is SGHNT and CDR2 is YYREEE (reference sequence). This CDR3 has 13 amino acids. The CDR3 region has the DNA TGTGCCAGCAGCAAACAGGGGGCAGGTGGCTACACCTTC. It encodes CASSKQGAGGYTF.

The chain joins TRBV11-1 to TRBJ2-7; D possibly corresponds to TRBD1 (5 bases). Germline CDR1 is SGHAT and CDR2 is FQDESV (reference sequence). The CDR3 has 15 residues. V was cut by 3 bases and J by 4 bases, with 16 bases left in between. DNA of the CDR3: TGTGCCAGCAGCTTTGGGCAGGGTCAATGGTACGAGCAGTACTTC. It encodes CASSFGQGQWYEQYF.

The rearrangement uses TRBV19 and TRBJ2-2, with TRBD2 identical over 10 bases. CDR3 length: 17 amino acids. Germline-derived CDR1 and CDR2 are LNHDA and SQIVND (reference sequence). J was trimmed by 3 bases and V by 1 base; bases with no gene match: 5. The CDR3 bases are TGTGCCAGTAGTATAGTACGGCTAGCGGGAGACACCGGGGAGCTGTTTTTT. Translating gives CASSIVRLAGDTGELFF.

The chain couples TRBV24-1 to TRBJ2-2; 8 nucleotides align to TRBD1. In germline, CDR1 is KGHDR, CDR2 SFDVKD. The CDR3 is 17 amino acids. Trimming removed 4 bases from V and 4 bases from J; junction bases left unmatched: 10. The CDR3 DNA follows: TGTGCCACCAGTGACTATCGACAGGGGCCTCGCACCGGGGAGCTGTTTTTT. This sequence encodes CATSDYRQGPRTGELFF.

The CDR3 DNA sequence: TGTGCCAGCAGTTACCCTTCCGGGAGTATGGCTGAAGCTTTCTTT. Translated, it gives CASSYPSGSMAEAFF. The chain uses TRBV6-5 and TRBJ1-1; D remains ambiguous. CDR3 length: 15 amino acids. The V end lost 2 bases, the J end lost 6 bases, and 16 bases lay between the germline ends. Per the germline V gene, CDR1 is MNHEY and CDR2 is SVGAGI.

The V and J genes are TRBV28 and TRBJ1-2; no definite D call. Trimming shortened V by 10 bases and J by 0 bases, and 6 bases separated the two germline ends. The germline CDR1 and CDR2 sequences are MDHEN and SYDVKM. The CDR3 sequence is 11 residues long. This CDR3 reads CATGTNYGYTF. Written as DNA, the CDR3 is TGTGCCACCGGGACTAACTATGGCTACACCTTC.

Here the CDR3 reads CASSPPGLAAYEQYF. CDR3 in DNA: TGTGCCAGCAGCCCCCCGGGACTAGCGGCCTACGAGCAGTACTTC. V is TRBV5-5 and J is TRBJ2-7; TRBD2 aligns across 11 bases. The CDR3 is 15 residues long. CDR1 is SGHKS and CDR2 is YYEKEE in the germline V gene (reference sequence). V lost 4 bases and J lost 2; bases outside the gene matches: 5.

The chain combines TRBV23-1 with TRBJ1-4; 8 bases align to TRBD1. TRBV23-1 qualifies as an ORF whose function is uncertain. J was trimmed by 7 bases and V by 2 bases; bases with no gene match: 12. This CDR3 has 17 amino acids. The CDR3 bases are TGCGCCAGCAGTCAAAGGCAGGGGGCGCGGGATGGTGAAAAACTGTTTTTT. Protein: CASSQRQGARDGEKLFF.

The V and J genes are TRBV11-2 and TRBJ2-1; 7 nucleotides line up with TRBD2. CDR3 length: 17 amino acids. After removal of 1 base from V and 4 bases from J, the junction contained 10 bases not matched to a gene. Germline V lookup: CDR1 SGHAT, CDR2 FQNNGV. CDR3 sequence (DNA): TGTGCCAGCAGCTTAGTAGGCGGGACTACTCTTTACAATGAGCAGTTCTTC. It yields the protein CASSLVGGTTLYNEQFF.

The chain employs TRBV7-9 and TRBJ2-5; no reliable D call. With 1 base removed from V and 4 bases from J, the gap between germline ends came to 7 bases. The CDR3 is made up of 13 amino acids. Germline CDR1 and CDR2: SEHNR and FQNEAQ (reference sequence). The CDR3 bases are TGTGCCAGCAGCTTAGAGGGCGGAGAGACCCAGTACTTC. The encoded protein is CASSLEGGETQYF.

The sample holds a few counts of this clone. This sample also contains other DNA sequences that code for the same CDR3. The rearrangement uses TRBV12-3 or TRBV12-4 and TRBJ2-7; no definite D call. The CDR3 consists of 11 residues. The germline V and J ends were trimmed by 4 bases and 5 bases, with 6 bases remaining between them. The DNA of the CDR3 is TGTGCCAGCAGTTCCTTTAACGAGCAGTACTTC. Protein product: CASSSFNEQYF.

The gene calls are TRBV11-3 and TRBJ2-3, with D possibly TRBD2 on 6 matching bases. CDR3 size: 12 residues. The germline V gene encodes CDR1 SGHNT and CDR2 YENEEA. V lost 4 bases to trimming and J lost 11 bases, with 13 bases between them. The CDR3 protein is CASSSGGSVQYF. The CDR3 nucleotides read TGTGCCAGCAGCTCCGGGGGTAGCGTGCAGTATTTT.

The chain links TRBV30 to TRBJ2-1; TRBD2 aligns across 11 bases. This CDR3 has 15 amino acids. Germline CDR1 and CDR2: GTSNPN and SVGIG (reference sequence). After removal of 1 base from V and 6 bases from J, the junction contained 5 bases not matched to a gene. The CDR3 region is CAWSADSGRANEQFF. Here the CDR3 DNA reads TGTGCCTGGAGTGCCGATAGCGGGAGGGCCAATGAGCAGTTCTTC.

The chain links TRBV5-1 to TRBJ1-4; possible D gene TRBD1, 5 bases. The length of the CDR3 is 14 residues. Trimming cost V 4 bases and J 4 bases, with 11 bases left between them. Germline V gene lookup returns CDR1 SGHRS and CDR2 YFSETQ. In DNA, the CDR3 is TGCGCCAGCAGCACAGGAGGTAGTAATGAAAAACTGTTTTTT. Protein product: CASSTGGSNEKLFF.

The V call is TRBV18, the J call TRBJ2-3, with TRBD2 matching over 14 bases. Per the germline V gene, CDR1 is KGHSH and CDR2 is LQKENI. The CDR3 has 15 amino acids. Germline trimming cut 3 bases from V and 5 bases from J; bases unmatched to any gene: 1. The CDR3 spells CASSPGTSGRDTQYF. CDR3 sequence (DNA): TGTGCCAGCTCACCGGGGACTAGCGGGAGAGATACGCAGTATTTT.

This clone has a handful of counts. This rearrangement joins TRBV10-3 to TRBJ2-7; 8 nucleotides line up with TRBD1. V was clipped by 11 bases and J by 5 bases; unmatched bases: 17. The CDR3 totals 15 residues. The V gene's germline CDR1 is ENHRY and CDR2 SYGVKD. CDR3 sequence reads: CASLSGWTGKDEQYF. In nucleotides, the CDR3 is TGTGCCTCCCTATCTGGTTGGACAGGGAAGGACGAGCAGTACTTC.

The chain uses TRBV11-2 and TRBJ1-2; no reliable D call. The germline V gene encodes CDR1 SGHAT and CDR2 FQNNGV. Trimming removed 0 bases from V and 4 bases from J, with 9 bases in between. The CDR3 is 14 amino acids. CDR3 nucleotide sequence: TGTGCCAGCAGCTTAGATGCCCTAAGCTATGGCTACACCTTC. This codes for CASSLDALSYGYTF.

The chain recombines TRBV19 with TRBJ2-3; D unresolved. This CDR3 comprises 14 residues. Germline V gives CDR1 LNHDA, CDR2 SQIVND (reference sequence). Trimming removed 4 bases at V and 2 bases at J, with 10 bases between. The CDR3 protein is CASSREQLTDTQYF. The CDR3 DNA reads TGTGCCAGTAGTAGAGAACAGCTCACAGATACGCAGTATTTT.

This chain connects TRBV6-5 to TRBJ1-4, with TRBD1 as a possible D gene (5 bases). Per the germline V gene, CDR1 is MNHEY and CDR2 is SVGAGI. CDR3 length equals 15 residues. The V end was cut by 8 bases, the J end by 0 bases, with 13 bases between. CDR3 in amino acids: CASHLGGTTNEKLFF. The CDR3 coding sequence is TGTGCCAGCCACTTGGGGGGAACAACTAATGAAAAACTGTTTTTT.

This clone was recorded once. The chain combines TRBV19 with TRBJ2-3; D uncertain. The CDR3 totals 13 residues. The germline V gene has CDR1 LNHDA and CDR2 SQIVND (reference sequence). V was clipped by 10 bases and J by 1 base, with 12 bases between them. The CDR3 DNA follows: TGTGCCACCCTCCGGCAGGGCACAGATACGCAGTATTTT. The encoded protein is CATLRQGTDTQYF. Complete variable domain (other parts from reference TRBV19 and TRBJ2-3): DGGITQSPKYLFRKEGQNVTLSCEQNLNHDAMYWYRQDPGQGLRLIYYSQIVNDFQKGDIAEGYSVSREKKESFPLTVTSAQKNPTAFYLCATLRQGTDTQYFGPGTRLTVL.

V and J are TRBV6-5 and TRBJ2-1, with D possibly matching TRBD1 (6 bases). V was shortened by 0 bases and J by 4 bases, with 10 bases between the two germline ends. Germline V CDR1 and CDR2: MNHEY, SVGAGI. This CDR3 has 15 residues. The CDR3 here is CASSYSGTPYNEQFF. CDR3 nucleotides: TGTGCCAGCAGTTACTCAGGGACACCATACAATGAGCAGTTCTTC.

Only one count was recorded for this clone. The rearrangement links TRBV25-1 to TRBJ1-3, with a tentative D call TRBD1 (5 bases). Trimming cost V 4 bases and J 2 bases, with 9 bases left between them. Germline assignment: CDR1 MGHDK and CDR2 SYGVNS. This CDR3 region has 14 residues. CDR3 bases: TGTGCCAGCAGTGGGGGGAGAACTGGAAACACCATATATTTT. The encoded protein is CASSGGRTGNTIYF.